The next 21 T cell receptor beta chains were all read from a single sample in a study of STAT5B mutations in CD4+ large granular lymphocyte leukemia. Only in-frame clones appear in the TCRdb table, and some are missing; sequencing was by immunoSEQ multiplex PCR. The sample lists about 29,000 clones, around 80% occurring once. Sequencing was carried out using CD4+ T cells from blood buffy coats. These receptors were taken from a human donor in good health.

This rearrangement joins TRBV4-1 to TRBJ1-4; D gene ambiguous. Germline loops: CDR1 MGHRA, CDR2 YSYEKL. This CDR3 has 14 residues. Trimming cost V 3 bases and J 4 bases, with 9 bases left between them. This CDR3 is CASSHGRSNEKLFF. In DNA form, the CDR3 reads TGCGCCAGCAGCCATGGCAGGAGTAATGAAAAACTGTTTTTT.

This chain links TRBV11-2 with TRBJ1-5; D gene unclear. The ends were cut back, 5 bases at V and 4 bases at J, with 9 bases in the middle. The CDR3 consists of 13 residues. Germline CDR1 and CDR2: SGHAT and FQNNGV. The CDR3 loop is CASSRAGNQPQHF. The DNA for the CDR3 is TGTGCCAGCAGCCGGGCTGGGAATCAGCCCCAGCATTTT.

The chain has TRBV10-3 and TRBJ2-3, with a possible D match to TRBD2 (5 bases). The CDR3 is 14 amino acids. V was shortened by 3 bases and J by 6 bases, with 13 bases between the two germline ends. CDR1 and CDR2 from the germline V gene are ENHRY and SYGVKD. CDR3 residues: CAISDSKSGDTQYF. CDR3 coding DNA: TGTGCCATCAGTGACTCAAAGAGCGGTGATACGCAGTATTTT.

This sequence joins TRBV2 and TRBJ2-1; TRBD2 is a possible D gene (6 bases). Germline values: CDR1 SNHLY, CDR2 FYNNEI. The length of the CDR3 is 14 residues. The V end was cut by 1 base, the J end by 9 bases, with 13 bases between. CDR3 sequence: CASSEGLALGEQFF. The CDR3 DNA is TGTGCCAGCAGTGAAGGGCTAGCGTTGGGTGAGCAGTTCTTC.

The chain's CDR3 is CASSLNRDHGYTF. The CDR3 coding sequence is TGCGCCAGCAGCTTAAACAGGGACCATGGCTACACCTTC. V gene TRBV4-3 combines with J gene TRBJ1-2; D is perhaps TRBD1 (6 bases). This CDR3 spans 13 amino acids. The V gene's germline CDR1 is LGHNA and CDR2 YSLEER. V was clipped by 5 bases and J by 6 bases, with 13 bases between them.

V gene TRBV7-2 combines with J gene TRBJ1-1, with D tentatively TRBD1 (5 bases). Trimming took 4 bases from V and 6 from J, leaving 9 bases between them. CDR3 length: 12 amino acids. The V gene's germline CDR1 is SGHTA and CDR2 FQGNSA. This CDR3 is CASSSTGSEAFF. DNA of the CDR3: TGTGCCAGCAGCTCCACAGGATCTGAAGCTTTCTTT.

This chain links TRBV7-2 with TRBJ1-3, with D possibly matching TRBD1 (5 bases). Deletions cut 7 bases from V and 7 bases from J, with 20 bases between. The CDR3 contains 15 residues. Germline V gene sequence: CDR1 SGHTA, CDR2 FQGNSA. The CDR3 sequence: CASTLSPRDLNTIYF. The CDR3 DNA follows: TGTGCCAGCACCCTCTCTCCCAGGGATCTGAACACCATATATTTT. Filled out from reference TRBV7-2 and TRBJ1-3, the complete variable domain reads GAGVSQSPSNKVTEKGKDVELRCDPISGHTALYWYRQSLGQGLEFLIYFQGNSAPDKSGLPSDRFSAERTGGSVSTLTIQRTQQEDSAVYLCASTLSPRDLNTIYFGEGSWLTVV.

The chain uses TRBV10-2 and TRBJ2-3, with a possible D match to TRBD1 (5 bases). V was pared by 0 bases and J by 6 bases, with 13 bases between. CDR1 is WSHSY and CDR2 is SAAADI in the germline V gene. CDR3 size: 15 residues. CDR3 nucleotide sequence: TGCGCCAGCAGTGAGTCTACAGGCCCCCCTGATACGCAGTATTTT. Translation: CASSESTGPPDTQYF.

The V and J genes are TRBV7-2 and TRBJ2-3; D is possibly TRBD2 (7 bases). The CDR3 is 17 amino acids. V was shortened by 4 bases and J by 4 bases, with 21 bases between the two germline ends. Germline assignment: CDR1 SGHTA and CDR2 FQGNSA. CDR3 in amino acids: CASSSRERGGGSDTQYF. The DNA for the CDR3 is TGTGCCAGCAGCTCCCGGGAGAGGGGGGGAGGGTCAGATACGCAGTATTTT.

The V and J genes are TRBV11-3 and TRBJ2-3; TRBD2 aligns across 9 bases. After removal of 1 base from V and 2 bases from J, the junction contained 10 bases not matched to a gene. Germline lookup yields CDR1 SGHNT and CDR2 YENEEA. The CDR3 is 18 residues long. The CDR3 spells CASSLGGSGGAYTDTQYF. CDR3 in DNA: TGTGCCAGCAGCTTAGGTGGTAGCGGGGGCGCGTACACAGATACGCAGTATTTT.

This clone has only one observation. This rearrangement joins TRBV11-3 to TRBJ2-3; D remains ambiguous. From germline, CDR1 is SGHNT and CDR2 YENEEA. This CDR3 has 14 residues. V was clipped by 1 base and J by 5 bases, with 10 bases between them. DNA for the CDR3: TGTGCCAGCAGCTTAGGGTCCGTGTTAGATACGCAGTATTTT. Translating it yields CASSLGSVLDTQYF.

This chain connects TRBV5-1 to TRBJ1-1; D remains unclear. There are 14 residues in the CDR3. From germline, CDR1 is SGHRS and CDR2 YFSETQ. V was shortened by 1 base and J by 0 bases, with 7 bases between the two germline ends. CDR3 amino acids: CASSLSGLNTEAFF. Written as DNA, the CDR3 is TGCGCCAGCAGCTTGAGCGGTCTGAACACTGAAGCTTTCTTT.

The V call is TRBV7-2, the J call TRBJ2-3; 11 nucleotides agree with TRBD2. The CDR3 has 16 residues. V lost 4 bases to trimming and J lost 6 bases; unmatched junction nucleotides: 9. The germline V gene has CDR1 SGHTA and CDR2 FQGNSA. CDR3 in amino acids: CASSSLAGGPGDTQYF. The CDR3 bases are TGTGCCAGCAGCTCTTTAGCGGGGGGGCCAGGGGATACGCAGTATTTT.

This rearrangement joins TRBV7-2 to TRBJ2-3; 9 bases line up with TRBD2. Losses at the gene ends were 4 bases for V and 8 bases for J; bases not matched to a gene: 13. Germline CDR1 and CDR2: SGHTA and FQGNSA. CDR3 size: 16 residues. CDR3 bases: TGTGCCAGCAGCTACCTTAGCGGGGGAGCGGTGGGTACGCAGTATTTT. Protein sequence: CASSYLSGGAVGTQYF.

This sequence joins TRBV7-9 and TRBJ1-1; D not resolved. This CDR3 spans 14 amino acids. CDR1 and CDR2 (germline): SEHNR, FQNEAQ (reference sequence). Deletions cut 3 bases from V and 1 base from J, with 9 bases between. The CDR3 spells CASSFLHKNTEAFF. Written as DNA, the CDR3 is TGTGCCAGCAGCTTTCTCCATAAGAACACTGAAGCTTTCTTT.

This chain uses TRBV7-2 with TRBJ2-3; perhaps TRBD2 as D (6 bases). The CDR3 consists of 15 residues. Trimming pared 2 bases from V and 0 bases from J, leaving 9 bases between. Germline lookup yields CDR1 SGHTA and CDR2 FQGNSA. The CDR3 bases are TGTGCCAGCAGCTTATACGGGGGTAGCACAGATACGCAGTATTTT. This translates into CASSLYGGSTDTQYF. The full variable domain, rest sourced from reference TRBV7-2 and TRBJ2-3, is GAGVSQSPSNKVTEKGKDVELRCDPISGHTALYWYRQSLGQGLEFLIYFQGNSAPDKSGLPSDRFSAERTGGSVSTLTIQRTQQEDSAVYLCASSLYGGSTDTQYFGPGTRLTVL.

The table lists this clone with a few counts. The rearrangement uses TRBV4-1 and TRBJ1-1; TRBD1 matches 8 bases. CDR1 is MGHRA, CDR2 YSYEKL, per germline. This CDR3 is built from 17 residues. With 3 bases clipped from V and 1 base from J, the junction kept 10 bases outside the gene matches. CDR3 residues: CASSHLTLGTGNTEAFF. In nucleotides, the CDR3 is TGCGCCAGCAGCCATCTAACCCTTGGGACAGGGAACACTGAAGCTTTCTTT.

The rearrangement uses TRBV7-9 and TRBJ1-3; no reliable D call. The germline V gene has CDR1 SEHNR and CDR2 FQNEAQ (reference sequence). The CDR3 is 15 amino acids. The V end lost 1 base, the J end lost 0 bases, and 7 bases lay between the germline ends. CDR3 DNA sequence: TGTGCCAGCAGCTTAGGGTGGAGCTCTGGAAACACCATATATTTT. Its protein is CASSLGWSSGNTIYF.

The chain has TRBV5-1 and TRBJ2-7, with D possibly being TRBD2 (8 bases). Trimming removed 4 bases at V and 12 bases at J, with 23 bases between. The CDR3 spans 14 residues. Germline V CDR1 and CDR2: SGHRS, YFSETQ. CDR3: CASSRGGEGAKWYV. DNA for the CDR3: TGCGCCAGCAGCCGGGGGGGCGAGGGGGCGAAGTGGTACGTC.

The chain employs TRBV5-4 and TRBJ2-1, with TRBD2 matching 8 bases. Germline loops: CDR1 SGHNT, CDR2 YYREEE (reference sequence). The CDR3 totals 14 residues. The ends lost 4 bases at V and 7 bases at J; junction bases unmatched: 7. CDR3 sequence (DNA): TGTGCCAGCAGCCCGGGGGGGCCAGGGAATGAGCAGTTCTTC. Amino acid sequence: CASSPGGPGNEQFF.

The chain employs TRBV7-6 and TRBJ2-3; D could derive from TRBD1 or TRBD2 (6 bases each). The germline gives CDR1 SGHVS, CDR2 FNYEAQ. This CDR3 spans 16 amino acids. The V gene lost 5 bases and the J gene lost 6 bases, with 21 bases spanning the gap. For the CDR3, the DNA is TGTGCCAGCAGCGTCCAGCCTACGGGGGCGAGGGATACGCAGTATTTT. Protein product: CASSVQPTGARDTQYF.